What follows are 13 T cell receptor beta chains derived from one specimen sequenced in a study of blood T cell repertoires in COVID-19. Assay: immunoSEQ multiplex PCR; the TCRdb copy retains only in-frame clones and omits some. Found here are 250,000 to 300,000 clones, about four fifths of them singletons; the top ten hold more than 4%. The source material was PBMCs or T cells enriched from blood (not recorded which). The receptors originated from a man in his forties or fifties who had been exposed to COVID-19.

CDR3: CASSVFSGNTIYF. For the CDR3, the DNA is TGTGCCAGTAGTGTCTTTAGTGGAAACACCATATATTTT. The rearrangement joins TRBV19 to TRBJ1-3; D ambiguous. The germline V gene has CDR1 LNHDA and CDR2 SQIVND (reference sequence). The ends were cut back, 5 bases at V and 3 bases at J, with 8 bases in the middle. The CDR3 length is 13 residues.

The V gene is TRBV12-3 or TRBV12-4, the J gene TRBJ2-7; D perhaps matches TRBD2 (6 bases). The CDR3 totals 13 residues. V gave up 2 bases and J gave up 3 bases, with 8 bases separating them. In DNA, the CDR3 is TGTGCCAGCAGTTTACAGGGAGGCTACGAGCAGTACTTC. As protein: CASSLQGGYEQYF.

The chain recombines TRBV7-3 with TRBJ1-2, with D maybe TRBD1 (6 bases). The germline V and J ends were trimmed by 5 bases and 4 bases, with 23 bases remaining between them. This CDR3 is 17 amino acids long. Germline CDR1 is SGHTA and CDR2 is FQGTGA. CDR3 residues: CASSPTQGQGVGYGYTF. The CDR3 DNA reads TGTGCCAGCAGCCCCACCCAGGGGCAGGGAGTCGGCTATGGCTACACCTTC.

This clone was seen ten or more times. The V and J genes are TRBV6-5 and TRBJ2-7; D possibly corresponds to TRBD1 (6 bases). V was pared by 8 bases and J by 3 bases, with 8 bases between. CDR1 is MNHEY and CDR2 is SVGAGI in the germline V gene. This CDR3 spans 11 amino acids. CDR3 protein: CASQGFYEQYF. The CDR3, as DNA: TGTGCCAGCCAGGGGTTCTACGAGCAGTACTTC.

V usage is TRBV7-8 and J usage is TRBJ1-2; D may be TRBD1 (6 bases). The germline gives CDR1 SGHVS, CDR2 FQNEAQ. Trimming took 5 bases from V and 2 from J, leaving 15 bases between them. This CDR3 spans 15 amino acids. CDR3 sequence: CASSASKTGNYGYTF. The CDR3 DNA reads TGTGCCAGCAGCGCCAGCAAGACAGGAAACTATGGCTACACCTTC.

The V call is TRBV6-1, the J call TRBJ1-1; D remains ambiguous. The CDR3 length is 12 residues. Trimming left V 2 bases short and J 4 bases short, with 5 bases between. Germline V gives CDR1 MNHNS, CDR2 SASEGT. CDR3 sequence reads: CASSERVTEAFF. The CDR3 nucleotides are TGTGCCAGCAGTGAACGAGTCACTGAAGCTTTCTTT.

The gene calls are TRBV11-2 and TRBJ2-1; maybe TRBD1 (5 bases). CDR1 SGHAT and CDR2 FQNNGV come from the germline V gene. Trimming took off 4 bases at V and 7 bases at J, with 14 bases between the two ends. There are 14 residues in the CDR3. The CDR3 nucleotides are TGTGCCAGCAGCTACAGACAGAATCCTAATGAGCAGTTCTTC. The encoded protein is CASSYRQNPNEQFF.

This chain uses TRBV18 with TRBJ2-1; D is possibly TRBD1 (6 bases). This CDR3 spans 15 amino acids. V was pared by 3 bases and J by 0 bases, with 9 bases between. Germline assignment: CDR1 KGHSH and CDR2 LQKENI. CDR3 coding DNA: TGTGCCAGCTCACCTCAGGACAGCTCCTACAATGAGCAGTTCTTC. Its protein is CASSPQDSSYNEQFF.

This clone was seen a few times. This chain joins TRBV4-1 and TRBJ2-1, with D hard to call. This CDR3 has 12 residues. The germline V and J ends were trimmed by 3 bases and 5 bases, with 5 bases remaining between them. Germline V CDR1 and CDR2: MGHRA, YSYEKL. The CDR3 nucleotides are TGCGCCAGCAGCCATCTCGACAATGAGCAGTTCTTC. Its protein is CASSHLDNEQFF.

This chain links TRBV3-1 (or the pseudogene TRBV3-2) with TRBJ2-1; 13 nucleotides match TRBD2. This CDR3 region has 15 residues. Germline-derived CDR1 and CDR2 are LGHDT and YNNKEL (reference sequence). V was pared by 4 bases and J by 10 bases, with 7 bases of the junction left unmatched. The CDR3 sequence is CASSPRTSGSEEQFF. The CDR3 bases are TGTGCCAGCAGCCCCAGGACTAGCGGGAGTGAGGAGCAGTTCTTC.

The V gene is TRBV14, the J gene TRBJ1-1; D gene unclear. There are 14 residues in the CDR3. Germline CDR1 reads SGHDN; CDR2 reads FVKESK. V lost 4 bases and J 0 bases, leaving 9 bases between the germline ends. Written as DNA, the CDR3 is TGTGCCAGCAGCCCGCGTACAGTGAACACTGAAGCTTTCTTT. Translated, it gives CASSPRTVNTEAFF.

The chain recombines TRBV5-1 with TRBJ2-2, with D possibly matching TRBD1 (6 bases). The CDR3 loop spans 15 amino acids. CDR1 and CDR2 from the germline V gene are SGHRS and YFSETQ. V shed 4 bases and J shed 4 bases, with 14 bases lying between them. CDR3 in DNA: TGCGCCAGCAGCCAGGGGAACCCGGGCACCGGGGAGCTGTTTTTT. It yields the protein CASSQGNPGTGELFF.

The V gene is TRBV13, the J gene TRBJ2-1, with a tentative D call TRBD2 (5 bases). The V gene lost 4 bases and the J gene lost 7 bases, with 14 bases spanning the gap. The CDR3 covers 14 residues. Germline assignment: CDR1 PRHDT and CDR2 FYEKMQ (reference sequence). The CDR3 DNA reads TGTGCCAGCAGCTCGGGGTATAACCGTAATGAGCAGTTCTTC. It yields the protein CASSSGYNRNEQFF. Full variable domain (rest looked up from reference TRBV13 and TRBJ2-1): AAGVIQSPRHLIKEKRETATLKCYPIPRHDTVYWYQQGPGQDPQFLISFYEKMQSDKGSIPDRFSAQQFSDYHSELNMSSLELGDSALYFCASSSGYNRNEQFFGPGTRLTVL.